This TCR beta chain originates from a study of CD8+ T cells in alopecia areata. CDR1 and CDR2 from the germline V gene are SNHLY and FYNNEI. The V and J ends lost 3 bases and 4 bases respectively, with 10 bases between them. The CDR3 has 14 amino acids. Noted treatment: oral pan-JAK inhibitor, 5-10 mg twice daily. RNA was isolated and reverse transcribed to cDNA, the sequencing template. Some clones are missing from TCRdb's copy, which holds only in-frame ones; the method was immunoSEQ multiplex PCR. The sample has fewer than 250,000 clones; approximately 47% are singletons. The input for sequencing was CD4+ T cells sorted from blood, taken at approximately week 36, from a patient treated with tofacitinib. The sequence was obtained from a human donor with alopecia areata. The chain combines TRBV2 with TRBJ1-3; D is possibly TRBD1 (5 bases). CDR3 DNA sequence: TGTGCCAGCAGTGAGGCCAGGGCGGGAAACACCATATATTTT. As protein: CASSEARAGNTIYF.